The 23 T cell receptor beta chains below were found in one sample sequenced in a study of graft-versus-host responses after intestinal transplantation. Profiled with immunoSEQ multiplex PCR; TCRdb holds only in-frame clones, not every one. The table includes some 62,000 clones, more than 90% detected once. Their recognized antigens are unknown. The material was unstimulated CD8+ T cells sorted from spleen or lymph node cells, obtained before transplant. Every receptor here comes from a human donor who was the organ donor for an intestinal transplant.

This chain connects TRBV28 to TRBJ2-7; a possible D gene is TRBD1 (6 bases). Trimming left V 6 bases short and J 2 bases short, with 14 bases between. Per germline, CDR1 MDHEN and CDR2 SYDVKM. This CDR3 is built from 14 residues. The CDR3 region is CASSHNRETYEQYF. CDR3 in DNA: TGTGCCAGCAGCCATAACAGGGAAACCTACGAGCAGTACTTC.

Only one count was recorded for this clone. The V call is TRBV30, the J call TRBJ1-1; D perhaps matches TRBD1 (5 bases). The length of the CDR3 is 13 residues. CDR1 and CDR2 (germline): GTSNPN, SVGIG (reference sequence). V gave up 4 bases and J gave up 4 bases, with 13 bases separating them. CDR3 nucleotide sequence: TGTGCCTGGACAGACGTGGGGGGCACTGAAGCTTTCTTT. It translates to CAWTDVGGTEAFF.

The chain carries TRBV6-1 and TRBJ1-4; unclear D gene. V dropped 2 bases and J dropped 3 bases, with 10 bases sitting between them. Germline V CDR1 and CDR2: MNHNS, SASEGT. The CDR3 runs 15 residues. CDR3 in amino acids: CASSELTGANEKLFF. The CDR3 region has the DNA TGTGCCAGCAGTGAATTAACCGGTGCTAATGAAAAACTGTTTTTT.

The rearrangement joins TRBV11-2 to TRBJ1-1; 8 nucleotides align to TRBD1. The junction had 10 bases not matched to a gene; V was cut back by 11 bases and J by 8 bases. The CDR3 loop spans 12 amino acids. In germline, CDR1 is SGHAT, CDR2 FQNNGV. Written as DNA, the CDR3 is TGTGCCTCCTCTGACAGGGGTGCCGAAGCTTTCTTT. As protein: CASSDRGAEAFF.

The rearrangement links TRBV18 to TRBJ1-2; 7 bases align to TRBD1. The V gene end was trimmed by 4 bases and the J gene end by 5 bases; junction bases not matched to a gene: 10. This CDR3 region has 15 residues. CDR1 KGHSH and CDR2 LQKENI come from the germline V gene. The CDR3 reads CASSHSGQSPYGYTF. CDR3 DNA sequence: TGTGCCAGCTCACACTCGGGACAGTCTCCATATGGCTACACCTTC. Filled out from reference TRBV18 and TRBJ1-2, the complete variable domain reads NAGVMQNPRHLVRRRGQEARLRCSPMKGHSHVYWYRQLPEEGLKFMVYLQKENIIDESGMPKERFSAEFPKEGPSILRIQQVVRGDSAAYFCASSHSGQSPYGYTFGSGTRLTVV.

The chain is built from TRBV27 and TRBJ2-3, with TRBD2 matching 11 bases. The CDR3 runs 18 residues. V was clipped by 2 bases and J by 9 bases; unmatched bases: 16. Germline V CDR1 and CDR2: MNHEY, SMNVEV (reference sequence). The CDR3 bases are TGTGCCAGCAGTTTACAGGGACTAGCGGCAAATCCACAGATAACGCAGTATTTT. Translated: CASSLQGLAANPQITQYF.

J is TRBJ2-1 and V is TRBV7-2; TRBD2 aligns across 7 bases. The trim removed 1 base at V and 4 bases at J, leaving 13 bases unmatched. This CDR3 has 18 residues. Germline V gives CDR1 SGHTA, CDR2 FQGNSA. CDR3 in amino acids: CASSLDLVRLAVYNEQFF. CDR3 sequence (DNA): TGTGCCAGCAGCTTAGACTTGGTGAGGCTAGCGGTATACAATGAGCAGTTCTTC.

The chain joins TRBV30 to TRBJ2-1, with D tentatively TRBD1 (6 bases). The germline V gene has CDR1 GTSNPN and CDR2 SVGIG (reference sequence). Trimming cost V 2 bases and J 9 bases, with 17 bases left between them. This CDR3 comprises 14 residues. The CDR3 nucleotides are TGTGCCTGGAGTACTGGGGGCGCCGTTAGTGAGCAGTTCTTC. Protein: CAWSTGGAVSEQFF.

This clone was seen once. This sequence joins TRBV7-9 and TRBJ2-5; D not certain. The DNA end favors TRBJ2-7, so the J call may be wrong. The CDR3 sequence is 15 residues long. In germline, CDR1 is SEHNR, CDR2 FQNEAQ (reference sequence). This chain's CDR3 is CASSLGLFNSYEQYF. CDR3 coding DNA: TGTGCCAGCAGCTTAGGCCTGTTTAACTCCTACGAGCAGTACTTC.

The chain couples TRBV5-1 to TRBJ1-5, with no clear D. Germline V gene lookup returns CDR1 SGHRS and CDR2 YFSETQ. The CDR3 has 16 amino acids. Trimming cost V 0 bases and J 0 bases, with 10 bases left between them. In DNA, the CDR3 is TGCGCCAGCAGCTTGGTCCCACTCGATAGCAATCAGCCCCAGCATTTT. As protein: CASSLVPLDSNQPQHF.

This clone was counted a few times. The DNA of the CDR3 is TGTGCCAGCAGCCCCGGGACAGGGGACGACTCCTACGAGCAGTACTTC. It codes for CASSPGTGDDSYEQYF. The V and J genes are TRBV13 and TRBJ2-7; 10 bases line up with TRBD1. The CDR3 sequence is 16 residues long. The V segment lost 5 bases and the J segment 0 bases; nucleotides outside the gene matches: 7. Germline V gives CDR1 PRHDT, CDR2 FYEKMQ (reference sequence).

The gene calls are TRBV30 and TRBJ2-2, with D unclear. V lost 3 bases and J lost 1, with 6 bases in between. The V gene's germline CDR1 is GTSNPN and CDR2 SVGIG (reference sequence). This CDR3 is 13 amino acids long. The CDR3 sequence is CAWSAENTGELFF. The DNA of the CDR3 is TGTGCCTGGAGCGCAGAGAACACCGGGGAGCTGTTTTTT.

This chain uses TRBV11-2 with TRBJ1-4; 10 bases are a match to TRBD1. The CDR3 spans 17 residues. Germline lookup yields CDR1 SGHAT and CDR2 FQNNGV. V shed 1 base and J 8 bases; nucleotides not matched to a gene: 10. The CDR3 nucleotides are TGTGCCAGCAGCTTAGTAGGGGCCGGGACAGGGGACGAAAAACTGTTTTTT. Residues: CASSLVGAGTGDEKLFF.

The V and J genes are TRBV2 and TRBJ1-2; possibly TRBD1 for D (5 bases). CDR3 length: 14 amino acids. Germline CDR1 SNHLY, CDR2 FYNNEI. With 6 bases removed from V and 3 bases from J, the gap between germline ends came to 14 bases. CDR3 sequence (DNA): TGTGCCAGCAGCTGGACAATCCTACACTATGGCTACACCTTC. This translates into CASSWTILHYGYTF.

This clone was recorded only once. The rearrangement joins TRBV13 to TRBJ1-1, with D possibly TRBD1 on 5 matching bases. V was trimmed by 5 bases and J by 0 bases, leaving 7 bases between them. This CDR3 is 13 amino acids long. The V gene's germline CDR1 is PRHDT and CDR2 FYEKMQ (reference sequence). CDR3 region: CASSRTLNTEAFF. The DNA of the CDR3 is TGTGCCAGCAGCCGGACACTGAACACTGAAGCTTTCTTT.

This clone was observed once. The gene calls are TRBV5-5 and TRBJ2-7, with unresolved D. V gave up 4 bases and J gave up 4 bases, with 6 bases separating them. CDR3 length equals 11 residues. Germline V lookup: CDR1 SGHKS, CDR2 YYEKEE (reference sequence). The CDR3 sequence is CASSDLYEQYF. The CDR3, as DNA: TGTGCCAGCAGCGATCTATACGAGCAGTACTTC. Drawing the rest from reference TRBV5-5 and TRBJ2-7, the complete variable domain is DAGVTQSPTHLIKTRGQQVTLRCSPISGHKSVSWYQQVLGQGPQFIFQYYEKEERGRGNFPDRFSARQFPNYSSELNVNALLLGDSALYLCASSDLYEQYFGPGTRLTVT.

The rearrangement joins TRBV5-1 to TRBJ1-1; perhaps TRBD1 as D (5 bases). CDR3 size: 12 residues. Germline assignment: CDR1 SGHRS and CDR2 YFSETQ. Trimming left V 5 bases short and J 3 bases short, with 8 bases between. In nucleotides, the CDR3 is TGCGCCAGCAGGGGGGGGGACACTGAAGCTTTCTTT. Translated, it gives CASRGGDTEAFF.

The rearrangement links TRBV13 to TRBJ1-4, with D possibly being TRBD1 (6 bases). The CDR3 loop spans 15 amino acids. From germline, CDR1 is PRHDT and CDR2 FYEKMQ (reference sequence). Trimming shortened V by 1 base and J by 8 bases, and 14 bases separated the two germline ends. DNA of the CDR3: TGTGCCAGCAGCTTAGCCTATGGAACAGGGGAAAAACTGTTTTTT. Residues: CASSLAYGTGEKLFF.

The DNA for the CDR3 is TGCAGTGCTAGAGACTACTACGAGCAGTACTTC. It is translated as CSARDYYEQYF. The chain uses TRBV20-1 and TRBJ2-7; D call uncertain. From germline, CDR1 is DFQATT and CDR2 SNEGSKA (reference sequence). V gave up 0 bases and J gave up 3 bases, with 3 bases separating them. The CDR3 has 11 residues.

This chain connects TRBV7-9 to TRBJ1-1; D ambiguous. The germline V gene has CDR1 SEHNR and CDR2 FQNEAQ (reference sequence). The CDR3 contains 16 residues. V gave up 5 bases and J gave up 0 bases, with 16 bases separating them. The CDR3 region has the DNA TGTGCCAGCAGCCACCCATGGGCAGAGCTGAACACTGAAGCTTTCTTT. It yields the protein CASSHPWAELNTEAFF.

This chain uses TRBV9 with TRBJ2-7; tentatively, D is TRBD1 (6 bases). Trimming cost V 4 bases and J 1 base, with 9 bases left between them. Germline-derived CDR1 and CDR2 are SGDLS and YYNGEE. The CDR3 sequence is 13 residues long. The CDR3 nucleotides read TGTGCCAGCAGCCCCGGACAGTCCTACGAGCAGTACTTC. Its translation is CASSPGQSYEQYF.

V and J are TRBV7-9 and TRBJ2-3, with 13 bases aligning to TRBD2. The CDR3 has 16 residues. CDR1 and CDR2 (germline): SEHNR, FQNEAQ (reference sequence). V lost 5 bases to trimming and J lost 4 bases; unmatched junction nucleotides: 6. The CDR3 nucleotides are TGTGCCAGCAGCCCGACTAGCGGGAGGTTGCCAGATACGCAGTATTTT. The encoded protein is CASSPTSGRLPDTQYF.

The chain links TRBV9 to TRBJ2-5, with 9 positions matching TRBD2. This CDR3 is 15 amino acids long. CDR1 and CDR2 (germline): SGDLS, YYNGEE. Trimming cost V 0 bases and J 2 bases; bases outside gene matches: 2. The CDR3 nucleotides read TGTGCCAGCAGCGTAGGACTAGCGGAACAAGAGACCCAGTACTTC. It specifies CASSVGLAEQETQYF.